This section outlines one T cell receptor beta chain sequence together with its context. Its antigen is as yet unknown. This record belongs to a study of blood T cells in healthy people across ages. Study results and caveats: Nothing was known about donor CMV status, and this possibly confounded expanded clonotype changes.

The CDR3 contains 14 residues. Deletions cut 9 bases from V and 4 bases from J, with 19 bases between. Germline CDR1 reads SGHRS; CDR2 reads YFSETQ. The authors ran a second PCR of about 6 to 11 cycles using a sample-barcoded 5' primer and a J-beta primer mix. TCRdb itself ran the 5' RACE reads through MiXCR, one entry per CDR3 protein. This sample has about 1 million distinct CDR3 sequences, with roughly 24% found just once. The same data also went into a second study, on T cells of mothers and their children. That report adds: Whatever RNA was extracted went entirely into cDNA synthesis, at about 1.6 ug per 15 ul. Slightly, though not significantly, more overlap was seen in related than in unrelated mother-child pairs.

The TCR originated in a girl aged 2 to 9 in good health. The chain carries TRBV5-1 and TRBJ1-2; a possible D gene is TRBD1 (5 bases). The sequenced sample consisted of blood. In DNA, the CDR3 is TGCGCCACCAAACCAAGTGGGGGACGCTATGGCTACACCTTC. It translates to CATKPSGGRYGYTF.